The 25 T cell receptor beta chains below all came from one sample that was sequenced in a study of regulatory T cells in long-lasting Graves disease. Time point meaning: persistent/refractory GD, antithyroid drugs over 5 years with positive TRAb. The TCR library was made from RNA extracted from PBMCs. The authors built TCR beta libraries using iRepertoire HTBI primers and Arm-PCR of CDR3 regions. One entry per CDR3 protein, called by TCRdb with MiXCR from the multiplex PCR reads. The sample has about 400,000 distinct CDR3 sequences, less than 25% seen once. The sample here was peripheral blood mononuclear cells (PBMCs), taken when the disease was refractory, from a patient treated with antithyroid drugs. The receptors were sampled from a female donor with Graves disease.

In its sample, this clonotype was seen many times. The chain has TRBV28 and TRBJ2-7; 8 bases map to TRBD2. CDR3 length equals 14 residues. V lost 5 bases to trimming and J lost 2 bases; unmatched junction nucleotides: 5. CDR1 and CDR2 from the germline V gene are MDHEN and SYDVKM. Here the CDR3 reads CASSPLAGTYEQYF. The CDR3 nucleotides are TGTGCCAGCAGTCCCTTAGCGGGAACCTACGAGCAGTACTTC.

This clonotype occurred many times. This chain connects TRBV28 to TRBJ2-7; D may be TRBD1 or TRBD2 (6 bases each). The CDR3 extends over 15 amino acids. Germline lookup yields CDR1 MDHEN and CDR2 SYDVKM. The ends were cut back, 6 bases at V and 0 bases at J, with 15 bases in the middle. Here the CDR3 DNA reads TGTGCCAGCAGAAACGGTGGAGGGGGCTCCTACGAGCAGTACTTC. It yields the protein CASRNGGGGSYEQYF.

This clonotype was counted between two and nine times. The chain links TRBV7-6 to TRBJ1-5; D may be TRBD1 (5 bases). V was clipped by 1 base and J by 5 bases, with 15 bases between them. The CDR3 extends over 16 amino acids. Germline CDR1 SGHVS, CDR2 FNYEAQ. The CDR3 loop is CASSLVFPEGHQPQHF. The DNA of the CDR3 is TGTGCCAGCAGCTTAGTTTTTCCCGAGGGGCATCAGCCCCAGCATTTT.

This clonotype was observed a few times. This sequence joins TRBV19 and TRBJ1-1; TRBD1 might be the D (6 bases). The germline V gene encodes CDR1 LNHDA and CDR2 SQIVND (reference sequence). This CDR3 is built from 14 residues. V shed 6 bases and J shed 4 bases, with 15 bases lying between them. The CDR3 is CASSQQGWGTEAFF. The CDR3 DNA reads TGTGCCAGTAGCCAACAGGGATGGGGCACTGAAGCTTTCTTT.

This clonotype was detected ten times or more. The chain combines TRBV12-3 or TRBV12-4 with TRBJ2-7; TRBD2 matches at 8 bases. The CDR3 is 15 amino acids. Unmatched junction bases numbered 11, after V lost 1 base and J lost 9 bases. CDR3 residues: CASSLDTAGDPRQYF. As DNA, the CDR3 is TGTGCCAGCAGTTTAGACACAGCGGGAGACCCTCGGCAGTACTTC.

This clonotype showed up just once. The chain couples TRBV9 to TRBJ2-2; D is possibly TRBD2 (5 bases). Looked up from germline, CDR1 is SGDLS and CDR2 is YYNGEE. The CDR3 covers 17 residues. Trimming took 0 bases from V and 4 from J, leaving 16 bases between them. CDR3 in DNA: TGTGCCAGCAGCGTAGGAGCGAGGACTGTAAGCACCGGGGAGCTGTTTTTT. It codes for CASSVGARTVSTGELFF.

At least ten counts were recorded for this clonotype. The chain is built from TRBV7-6 and TRBJ2-5; tentative D call: TRBD1 (6 bases). Trimming left V 1 base short and J 7 bases short, with 10 bases between. The CDR3 covers 13 residues. CDR1 SGHVS and CDR2 FNYEAQ come from the germline V gene. The DNA for the CDR3 is TGTGCCAGCAGCTTAGACCTAGGGGGGACCCAGTACTTC. It codes for CASSLDLGGTQYF.

This chain uses TRBV6-1 with TRBJ2-7, with 8 bases fitting TRBD2. V lost 6 bases, J lost 1 base, and 14 bases stayed unmatched. This CDR3 has 17 amino acids. Germline assignment: CDR1 MNHNS and CDR2 SASEGT. CDR3 in amino acids: CASRIAGGRDGSYEQYF. CDR3 nucleotide sequence: TGTGCCAGCAGGATTGCGGGGGGTCGGGACGGATCCTACGAGCAGTACTTC.

This clonotype was observed at least ten times. The V and J genes are TRBV19 and TRBJ1-1; D is perhaps TRBD1 (5 bases). The V gene lost 1 base and the J gene lost 4 bases, with 7 bases spanning the gap. This CDR3 region has 13 residues. The germline CDR1 and CDR2 sequences are LNHDA and SQIVND (reference sequence). The CDR3 here is CASSIAGGTEAFF. The CDR3 region has the DNA TGTGCCAGTAGTATAGCGGGGGGCACTGAAGCTTTCTTT.

This clonotype showed up just a few times. The chain uses TRBV7-9 and TRBJ1-2; 7 nucleotides line up with TRBD1. The V and J ends lost 11 bases and 6 bases, in that order; junction bases with no gene match: 12. Germline values: CDR1 SEHNR, CDR2 FQNEAQ (reference sequence). The CDR3 sequence is 13 residues long. The CDR3 nucleotides are TGTGCCGGGGCAACAGGGGAATTGGATGGCTACACCTTC. This codes for CAGATGELDGYTF.

The chain carries TRBV27 and TRBJ1-6; D is undetermined. The CDR3 spans 13 residues. Germline V CDR1 and CDR2: MNHEY, SMNVEV (reference sequence). V shed 3 bases and J shed 10 bases, with 10 bases lying between them. The CDR3 DNA reads as TGTGCCAGCAGTTTCGCCCGGGGATCACCCCTCCACTTT. It translates to CASSFARGSPLHF.

This clonotype turned up a few times. This chain uses TRBV5-1 with TRBJ2-2; the match to TRBD1 covers 10 bases. CDR3 length: 20 residues. V lost 3 bases, J lost 1 base, and 15 bases stayed unmatched. Per the germline V gene, CDR1 is SGHRS and CDR2 is YFSETQ. Here the CDR3 DNA reads TGCGCCAGCAGCTCTGGCCGCCCCGGGACAGGGGATAAGAACACCGGGGAGCTGTTTTTT. It codes for CASSSGRPGTGDKNTGELFF.

A note on this clonotype: Sequence at one end of the junction differs from germline and may be a read error. The gene calls are TRBV20-1 and TRBJ1-2, with a possible D match to TRBD1 (5 bases). The CDR3 sequence is 15 residues long. Germline CDR1 and CDR2: DFQATT and SNEGSKA (reference sequence). The CDR3 sequence is CSARDPRGDWYDYTF. In nucleotides, the CDR3 is TGCAGTGCTAGAGACCCGCGGGGGGATTGGTATGACTACACCTTC.

The J gene is TRBJ2-3, the V gene TRBV6-2 or TRBV6-3; 7 bases map to TRBD1. Trimming removed 6 bases from V and 2 bases from J; junction bases left unmatched: 14. This CDR3 region has 17 residues. Germline loops: CDR1 MNHEY, CDR2 SVGEGT. CDR3 sequence: CASSPILHRGSTDTQYF. The CDR3 nucleotides read TGTGCCAGCAGCCCTATTCTGCACAGGGGATCCACAGATACGCAGTATTTT.

This clonotype was observed at least ten times. The chain recombines TRBV28 with TRBJ1-1; D might be TRBD1 (6 bases). Trimming pared 6 bases from V and 7 bases from J, leaving 15 bases between. This CDR3 region has 13 residues. Germline V gene data show CDR1 as MDHEN and CDR2 as SYDVKM. This CDR3 reads CASSLGGAGEAFF. In DNA form, the CDR3 reads TGTGCCAGCAGCTTGGGGGGCGCAGGTGAAGCTTTCTTT.

To note about this clonotype: Because the CDR3 is missing its conserved closing phenylalanine or tryptophan, this is likely a read error. The chain is built from TRBV2 and TRBJ2-4; tentatively, D is TRBD1 or TRBD2 (5 bases each). Trimming removed 11 bases at V and 1 base at J, with 9 bases between. CDR3 size: 12 residues. Germline lookup yields CDR1 SNHLY and CDR2 FYNNEI. This CDR3 is CAGGTAKNIQYL. The CDR3 nucleotides are TGTGCCGGGGGTACGGCCAAAAACATTCAGTACCTC.

This clonotype was seen a handful of times. The chain links TRBV19 to TRBJ2-7; a possible D gene is TRBD1 (6 bases). From germline, CDR1 is LNHDA and CDR2 SQIVND (reference sequence). Trimming took off 6 bases at V and 2 bases at J, with 14 bases between the two ends. CDR3 length: 14 amino acids. In DNA form, the CDR3 reads TGTGCCAGTAGGAAACAGGGTGGCACCTACGAGCAGTACTTC. Its protein product is CASRKQGGTYEQYF.

This clonotype was recorded many times. The chain recombines TRBV27 with TRBJ1-2, with D perhaps TRBD1 (6 bases). The germline gives CDR1 MNHEY, CDR2 SMNVEV (reference sequence). The CDR3 has 12 residues. Trimming took 4 bases from V and 8 from J, leaving 11 bases between them. DNA of the CDR3: TGTGCCAGCAGTTCGACAGGAGGAGGCTACACCTTC. Residues: CASSSTGGGYTF.

A remark on this clonotype: A read error may produce the germline difference seen at one junction end. The gene calls are TRBV27 and TRBJ2-1; no definite D call. The CDR3 length is 15 residues. Germline lookup yields CDR1 MNHEY and CDR2 SMNVEV (reference sequence). The CDR3 DNA follows: TGTGCCAGCAGTTTCGTACGAAGGTCCTACAATGGGCAGTTCTTC. It yields the protein CASSFVRRSYNGQFF.

The chain joins TRBV20-1 to TRBJ2-7; 7 bases are a match to TRBD2. The CDR3 runs to 16 residues. CDR1 DFQATT and CDR2 SNEGSKA come from the germline V gene (reference sequence). The V and J ends lost 0 bases and 4 bases, in that order; junction bases with no gene match: 12. CDR3: CSARDRAGERFYEQYF. CDR3 bases: TGCAGTGCTAGAGATCGGGCGGGAGAAAGGTTTTACGAGCAGTACTTC.

In its sample, this clonotype was seen a few times. V gene TRBV15 combines with J gene TRBJ1-1; the match to TRBD1 covers 7 bases. CDR1 is LNHNV, CDR2 YYDKDF, per germline (reference sequence). V gave up 3 bases and J gave up 9 bases; unmatched junction bases: 7. CDR3 length: 13 residues. The CDR3 coding sequence is TGTGCCACCAGCAGGGCCGGGGACAGTAAAGCTTTCTTT. It is translated as CATSRAGDSKAFF.

This clonotype has a count of ten or more. The chain is built from TRBV7-2 and TRBJ2-7; TRBD2 agrees at 11 bases. V was pared by 1 base and J by 1 base, with 3 bases of the junction left unmatched. The CDR3 has 16 amino acids. Germline lookup yields CDR1 SGHTA and CDR2 FQGNSA. CDR3 loop: CASSLVLAGGSYEQYF. As DNA, the CDR3 is TGTGCCAGCAGCTTAGTTCTAGCGGGAGGATCCTACGAGCAGTACTTC.

Only a few counts were recorded for this clonotype. A much bigger clone sits one base away, suggesting this may be a read error. The J gene is TRBJ2-5, the V gene TRBV6-1; 7 bases fit TRBD2. The CDR3 covers 14 residues. CDR1 is MNHNS and CDR2 is SASEGT in the germline V gene. V was pared by 5 bases and J by 7 bases, with 10 bases of the junction left unmatched. The CDR3 nucleotides read TGTGCCAGCAGTCTAGCGGAGTCTTTGGGGACCCAGTACTTC. Translating gives CASSLAESLGTQYF.

The J gene is TRBJ2-1, the V gene TRBV19, with D unclear. The CDR3 length is 12 residues. CDR1 LNHDA and CDR2 SQIVND come from the germline V gene (reference sequence). Trimming took off 3 bases at V and 6 bases at J, with 6 bases between the two ends. CDR3 coding DNA: TGTGCCAGTAGTATGACTGGCAATGAGCAGTTCTTC. Translation gives CASSMTGNEQFF.

The chain employs TRBV5-4 and TRBJ1-1, with D hard to call. Trimming removed 4 bases at V and 3 bases at J, with 7 bases between. The CDR3 loop spans 12 amino acids. CDR1 is SGHNT and CDR2 is YYREEE in the germline V gene (reference sequence). CDR3 loop: CASSVWDTEAFF. The DNA for the CDR3 is TGTGCCAGCAGCGTCTGGGACACTGAAGCTTTCTTT.